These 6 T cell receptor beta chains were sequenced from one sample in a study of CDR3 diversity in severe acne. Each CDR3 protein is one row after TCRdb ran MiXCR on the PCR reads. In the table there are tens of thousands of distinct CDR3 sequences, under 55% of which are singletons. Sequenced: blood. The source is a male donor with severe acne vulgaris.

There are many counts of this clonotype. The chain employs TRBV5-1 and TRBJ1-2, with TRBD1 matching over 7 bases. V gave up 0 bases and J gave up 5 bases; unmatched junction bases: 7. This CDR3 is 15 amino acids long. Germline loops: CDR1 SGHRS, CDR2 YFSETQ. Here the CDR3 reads CASSLEQARGYGYTF. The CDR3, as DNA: TGCGCCAGCAGCTTGGAACAGGCCAGGGGGTATGGCTACACCTTC.

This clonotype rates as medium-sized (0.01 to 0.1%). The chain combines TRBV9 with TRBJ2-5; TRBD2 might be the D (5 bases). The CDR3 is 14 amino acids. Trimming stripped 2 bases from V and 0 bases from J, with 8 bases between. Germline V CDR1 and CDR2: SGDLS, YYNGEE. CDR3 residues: CASSVGRDQETQYF. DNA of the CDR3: TGTGCCAGCAGCGTCGGGCGGGACCAAGAGACCCAGTACTTC.

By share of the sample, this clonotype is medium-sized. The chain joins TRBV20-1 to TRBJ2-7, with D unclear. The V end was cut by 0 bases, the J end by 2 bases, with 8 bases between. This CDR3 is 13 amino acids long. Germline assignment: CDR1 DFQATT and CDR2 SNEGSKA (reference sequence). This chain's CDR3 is CSARDLEPYEQYF. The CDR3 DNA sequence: TGCAGTGCTAGAGATCTGGAGCCCTACGAGCAGTACTTC.

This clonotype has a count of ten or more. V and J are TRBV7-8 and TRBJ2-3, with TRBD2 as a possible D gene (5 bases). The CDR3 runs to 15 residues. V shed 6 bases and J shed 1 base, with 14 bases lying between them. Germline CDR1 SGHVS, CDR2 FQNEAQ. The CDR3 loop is CASSTEERGTDTQYF. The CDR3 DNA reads TGTGCCAGCAGTACAGAGGAGAGGGGCACAGATACGCAGTATTTT. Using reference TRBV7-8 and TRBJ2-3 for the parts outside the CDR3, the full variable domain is GAGVSQSPRYKVAKRGQDVALRCDPISGHVSLFWYQQALGQGPEFLTYFQNEAQLDKSGLPSDRFFAERPEGSVSTLKIQRTQQEDSAVYLCASSTEERGTDTQYFGPGTRLTVL.

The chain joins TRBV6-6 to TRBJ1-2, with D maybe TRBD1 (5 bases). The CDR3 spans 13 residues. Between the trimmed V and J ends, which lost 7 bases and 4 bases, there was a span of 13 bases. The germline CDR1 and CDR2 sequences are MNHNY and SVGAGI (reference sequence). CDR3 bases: TGTGCCAGCAATGGGGGGGGGACCTATGGCTACACCTTC. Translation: CASNGGGTYGYTF.

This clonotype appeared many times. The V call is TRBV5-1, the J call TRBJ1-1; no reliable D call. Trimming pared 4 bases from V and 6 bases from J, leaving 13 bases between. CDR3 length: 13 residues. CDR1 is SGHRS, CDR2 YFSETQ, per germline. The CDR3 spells CASSPRTSPEAFF. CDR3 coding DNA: TGCGCCAGCAGCCCGCGAACGTCTCCTGAAGCTTTCTTT.